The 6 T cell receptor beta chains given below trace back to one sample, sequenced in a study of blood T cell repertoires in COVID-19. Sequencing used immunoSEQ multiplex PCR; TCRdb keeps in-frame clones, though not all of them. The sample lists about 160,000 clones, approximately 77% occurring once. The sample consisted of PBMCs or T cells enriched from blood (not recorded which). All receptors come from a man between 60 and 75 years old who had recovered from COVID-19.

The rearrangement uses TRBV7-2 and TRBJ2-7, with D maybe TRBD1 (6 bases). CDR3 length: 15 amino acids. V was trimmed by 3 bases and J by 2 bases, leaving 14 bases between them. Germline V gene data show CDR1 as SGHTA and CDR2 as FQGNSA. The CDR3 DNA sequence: TGTGCCAGCAGCTTCGGCCTGACAGGAACCTACGAGCAGTACTTC. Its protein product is CASSFGLTGTYEQYF.

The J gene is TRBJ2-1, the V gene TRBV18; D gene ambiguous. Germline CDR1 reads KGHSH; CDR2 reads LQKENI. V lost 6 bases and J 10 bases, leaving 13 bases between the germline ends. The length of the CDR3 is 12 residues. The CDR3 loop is CASSPQLREQFF. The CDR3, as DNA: TGTGCCAGCTCCCCTCAACTAAGGGAGCAGTTCTTC.

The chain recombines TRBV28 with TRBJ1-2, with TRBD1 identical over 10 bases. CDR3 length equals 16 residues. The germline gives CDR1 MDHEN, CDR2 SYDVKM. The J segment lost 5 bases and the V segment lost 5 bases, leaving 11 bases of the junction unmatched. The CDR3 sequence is CASSGSLTGGRYGYTF. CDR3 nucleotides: TGTGCCAGCAGTGGCTCCCTGACAGGGGGCAGGTATGGCTACACCTTC.

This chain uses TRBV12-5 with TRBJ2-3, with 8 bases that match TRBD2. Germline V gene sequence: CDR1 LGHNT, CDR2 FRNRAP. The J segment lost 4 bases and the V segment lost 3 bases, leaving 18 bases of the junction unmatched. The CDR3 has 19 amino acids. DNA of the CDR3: TGTGCTAGTGGTTTCCAGTTTTCCGGGGGGGCCGGCCGTTCAGATACGCAGTATTTT. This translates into CASGFQFSGGAGRSDTQYF.

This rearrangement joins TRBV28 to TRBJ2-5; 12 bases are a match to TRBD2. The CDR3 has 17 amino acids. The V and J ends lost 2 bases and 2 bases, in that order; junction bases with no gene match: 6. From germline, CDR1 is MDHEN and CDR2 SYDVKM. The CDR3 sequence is CASSLARLAGAQETQYF. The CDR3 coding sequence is TGTGCCAGCAGTTTAGCGAGACTAGCGGGGGCACAAGAGACCCAGTACTTC.

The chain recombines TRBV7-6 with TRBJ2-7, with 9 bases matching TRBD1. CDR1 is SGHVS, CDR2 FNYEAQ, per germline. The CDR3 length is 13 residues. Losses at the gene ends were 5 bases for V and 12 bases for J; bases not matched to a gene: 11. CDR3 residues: CASSRWDRELRYF. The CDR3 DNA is TGTGCCAGCAGCCGGTGGGACAGGGAGCTTCGGTACTTC.